This TCR beta chain comes out of a study of cytomegalovirus exposure and HLA in healthy donors. At the level of the study: Around 190 million T cells yielded more than 95 million unique TCR beta sequences, as an earlier analysis found. For the approximately 360 genotyped donors, more than 65% fell within the Caucasian-associated ancestry cluster. Findings and limits, study-wide: CMV serostatus alone was available as immune exposure information. Confirmation was obtained in vitro that a few CMV-associated chains are specific for CMV antigens.

J was trimmed by 3 bases and V by 1 base; bases with no gene match: 2. The CDR3 is made up of 15 amino acids. The germline V gene encodes CDR1 SEHNR and CDR2 FQNEAQ (reference sequence). Note on this clone: Its antigen remains unknown.

The PCR employed 60 Vbeta primers together with 13 Jbeta primers. The table came from immunoSEQ multiplex PCR; TCRdb's copy has only in-frame clones and leaves some out. The sample contains fewer than 150,000 clones, roughly 69% of which appear only once. The receptor was isolated from a woman in her 40s in good health and CMV-seropositive. Sequencing was done on a sample of PBMCs. J is TRBJ1-2 and V is TRBV7-9, with 10 bases aligning to TRBD1. The CDR3: CASSLGQGADYGYTF. DNA for the CDR3: TGTGCCAGCAGCTTAGGACAGGGGGCTGACTATGGCTACACCTTC. The full variable domain, its missing parts supplied by reference TRBV7-9 and TRBJ1-2, is DTGVSQNPRHKITKRGQNVTFRCDPISEHNRLYWYRQTLGQGPEFLTYFQNEAQLEKSRLLSDRFSAERPKGSFSTLEIQRTEQGDSAMYLCASSLGQGADYGYTFGSGTRLTVV.